Below, 10 T cell receptor beta chains from the same sample are listed, as sequenced in a study of blood T cells in healthy people across ages. A J-beta primer mix and a sample-barcoded 5' primer were used in a second PCR of roughly 6 to 12 cycles. MiXCR was run by TCRdb on the 5' RACE reads, yielding one entry per CDR3 protein. This sample has over a million distinct CDR3 sequences; less than 45% occur once, and the top ten carry around 4%. Input material: blood. The origin of the receptors is a woman aged 18 to 35 in good health.

The chain carries TRBV29-1 and TRBJ1-4, with 7 bases matching TRBD1. The ends lost 4 bases at V and 3 bases at J; junction bases unmatched: 8. In germline, CDR1 is SQVTM, CDR2 ANQGSEA. This CDR3 has 15 amino acids. CDR3 loop: CSVAMTGTANEKLFF. The CDR3 bases are TGCAGCGTTGCCATGACCGGGACAGCTAATGAAAAACTGTTTTTT.

The genes are TRBV24-1 and TRBJ2-1; D is perhaps TRBD1 (6 bases). Trimming took off 7 bases at V and 0 bases at J, with 12 bases between the two ends. The V gene's germline CDR1 is KGHDR and CDR2 SFDVKD. This CDR3 is 15 amino acids long. The CDR3 DNA reads as TGTGCCACCAGCCCGGGACAAAGCTCCTACAATGAGCAGTTCTTC. Encoded protein: CATSPGQSSYNEQFF.

This clonotype has only a few counts. J is TRBJ1-5 and V is TRBV6-1; 9 nucleotides line up with TRBD1. The CDR3 runs 13 residues. V dropped 5 bases and J dropped 7; count of bases not matched to a gene: 3. The germline V gene encodes CDR1 MNHNS and CDR2 SASEGT. This chain's CDR3 is CASSTTGGQPQHF. The CDR3 bases are TGTGCCAGCAGTACCACAGGGGGCCAGCCCCAGCATTTT.

This clonotype was recorded a few times. V gene TRBV6-6 combines with J gene TRBJ1-5; unclear D gene. The germline gives CDR1 MNHNY, CDR2 SVGAGI (reference sequence). Trimming removed 1 base from V and 8 bases from J, with 6 bases in between. This CDR3 is built from 12 residues. The CDR3 nucleotides are TGTGCCAGCAGTTACTGGGTAAAGCCCCAGCATTTT. It is translated as CASSYWVKPQHF.

This clonotype was seen a few times. The chain joins TRBV25-1 to TRBJ2-5; the D is unclear. Germline V CDR1 and CDR2: MGHDK, SYGVNS. Trimming took 7 bases from V and 4 from J, leaving 13 bases between them. The CDR3 runs to 13 residues. In nucleotides, the CDR3 is TGTGCCAGCATGCGGCAGAATTCAGAGACCCAGTACTTC. Encoded protein: CASMRQNSETQYF.

This chain connects TRBV5-1 to TRBJ2-5; D is ambiguous. Deletions cut 1 base from V and 11 bases from J, with 18 bases between. The CDR3 runs to 14 residues. In germline, CDR1 is SGHRS, CDR2 YFSETQ. The CDR3 region is CASSLMWGYNEQYF. CDR3 nucleotides: TGCGCCAGCAGCTTGATGTGGGGTTACAATGAGCAGTACTTC.

The chain combines TRBV2 with TRBJ1-2; tentative D call: TRBD1 (6 bases). This CDR3 has 17 amino acids. V was pared by 3 bases and J by 4 bases, with 21 bases between. Germline assignment: CDR1 SNHLY and CDR2 FYNNEI. CDR3: CASSDGGRGLNAYGYTF. DNA for the CDR3: TGTGCCAGCAGTGACGGCGGCAGGGGCTTAAATGCCTATGGCTACACCTTC.

The rearrangement joins TRBV10-3 to TRBJ2-1; D not resolved. The V gene's germline CDR1 is ENHRY and CDR2 SYGVKD. Trimming cost V 2 bases and J 7 bases, with 6 bases left between them. This CDR3 is built from 12 residues. This CDR3 is CAISERVNEQFF. The CDR3 coding sequence is TGTGCCATCAGTGAGAGGGTAAATGAGCAGTTCTTC.

This chain uses TRBV12-3 or TRBV12-4 with TRBJ2-3; 10 bases match TRBD2. The junction had 5 bases not matched to a gene; V was cut back by 6 bases and J by 8 bases. The CDR3 consists of 13 residues. CDR3 nucleotide sequence: TGTGCCAGCAGGGGACTAGCGTCGCCTACGCAGTATTTT. Translation: CASRGLASPTQYF.

The chain employs TRBV29-1 and TRBJ2-5, with TRBD1 matching 9 bases. Trimming removed 6 bases from V and 6 bases from J; junction bases left unmatched: 11. The CDR3 covers 14 residues. Looked up from germline, CDR1 is SQVTM and CDR2 is ANQGSEA. The CDR3 DNA sequence: TGCAGCGTGCCCGGGACAGGGTCCTGGAAGACCCAGTACTTC. Protein: CSVPGTGSWKTQYF.